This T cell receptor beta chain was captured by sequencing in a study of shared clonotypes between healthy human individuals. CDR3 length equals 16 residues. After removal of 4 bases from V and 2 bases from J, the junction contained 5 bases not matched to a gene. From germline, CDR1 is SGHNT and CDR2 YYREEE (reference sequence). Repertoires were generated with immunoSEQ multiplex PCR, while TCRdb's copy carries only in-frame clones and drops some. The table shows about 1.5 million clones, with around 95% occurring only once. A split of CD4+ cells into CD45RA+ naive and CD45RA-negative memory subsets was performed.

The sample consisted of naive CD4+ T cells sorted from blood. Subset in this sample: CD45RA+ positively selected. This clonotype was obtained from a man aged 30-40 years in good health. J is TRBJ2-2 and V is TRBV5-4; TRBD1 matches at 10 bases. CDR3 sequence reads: CASSPGTGVNTGELFF. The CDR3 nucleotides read TGTGCCAGCAGCCCGGGGACAGGGGTTAACACCGGGGAGCTGTTTTTT.